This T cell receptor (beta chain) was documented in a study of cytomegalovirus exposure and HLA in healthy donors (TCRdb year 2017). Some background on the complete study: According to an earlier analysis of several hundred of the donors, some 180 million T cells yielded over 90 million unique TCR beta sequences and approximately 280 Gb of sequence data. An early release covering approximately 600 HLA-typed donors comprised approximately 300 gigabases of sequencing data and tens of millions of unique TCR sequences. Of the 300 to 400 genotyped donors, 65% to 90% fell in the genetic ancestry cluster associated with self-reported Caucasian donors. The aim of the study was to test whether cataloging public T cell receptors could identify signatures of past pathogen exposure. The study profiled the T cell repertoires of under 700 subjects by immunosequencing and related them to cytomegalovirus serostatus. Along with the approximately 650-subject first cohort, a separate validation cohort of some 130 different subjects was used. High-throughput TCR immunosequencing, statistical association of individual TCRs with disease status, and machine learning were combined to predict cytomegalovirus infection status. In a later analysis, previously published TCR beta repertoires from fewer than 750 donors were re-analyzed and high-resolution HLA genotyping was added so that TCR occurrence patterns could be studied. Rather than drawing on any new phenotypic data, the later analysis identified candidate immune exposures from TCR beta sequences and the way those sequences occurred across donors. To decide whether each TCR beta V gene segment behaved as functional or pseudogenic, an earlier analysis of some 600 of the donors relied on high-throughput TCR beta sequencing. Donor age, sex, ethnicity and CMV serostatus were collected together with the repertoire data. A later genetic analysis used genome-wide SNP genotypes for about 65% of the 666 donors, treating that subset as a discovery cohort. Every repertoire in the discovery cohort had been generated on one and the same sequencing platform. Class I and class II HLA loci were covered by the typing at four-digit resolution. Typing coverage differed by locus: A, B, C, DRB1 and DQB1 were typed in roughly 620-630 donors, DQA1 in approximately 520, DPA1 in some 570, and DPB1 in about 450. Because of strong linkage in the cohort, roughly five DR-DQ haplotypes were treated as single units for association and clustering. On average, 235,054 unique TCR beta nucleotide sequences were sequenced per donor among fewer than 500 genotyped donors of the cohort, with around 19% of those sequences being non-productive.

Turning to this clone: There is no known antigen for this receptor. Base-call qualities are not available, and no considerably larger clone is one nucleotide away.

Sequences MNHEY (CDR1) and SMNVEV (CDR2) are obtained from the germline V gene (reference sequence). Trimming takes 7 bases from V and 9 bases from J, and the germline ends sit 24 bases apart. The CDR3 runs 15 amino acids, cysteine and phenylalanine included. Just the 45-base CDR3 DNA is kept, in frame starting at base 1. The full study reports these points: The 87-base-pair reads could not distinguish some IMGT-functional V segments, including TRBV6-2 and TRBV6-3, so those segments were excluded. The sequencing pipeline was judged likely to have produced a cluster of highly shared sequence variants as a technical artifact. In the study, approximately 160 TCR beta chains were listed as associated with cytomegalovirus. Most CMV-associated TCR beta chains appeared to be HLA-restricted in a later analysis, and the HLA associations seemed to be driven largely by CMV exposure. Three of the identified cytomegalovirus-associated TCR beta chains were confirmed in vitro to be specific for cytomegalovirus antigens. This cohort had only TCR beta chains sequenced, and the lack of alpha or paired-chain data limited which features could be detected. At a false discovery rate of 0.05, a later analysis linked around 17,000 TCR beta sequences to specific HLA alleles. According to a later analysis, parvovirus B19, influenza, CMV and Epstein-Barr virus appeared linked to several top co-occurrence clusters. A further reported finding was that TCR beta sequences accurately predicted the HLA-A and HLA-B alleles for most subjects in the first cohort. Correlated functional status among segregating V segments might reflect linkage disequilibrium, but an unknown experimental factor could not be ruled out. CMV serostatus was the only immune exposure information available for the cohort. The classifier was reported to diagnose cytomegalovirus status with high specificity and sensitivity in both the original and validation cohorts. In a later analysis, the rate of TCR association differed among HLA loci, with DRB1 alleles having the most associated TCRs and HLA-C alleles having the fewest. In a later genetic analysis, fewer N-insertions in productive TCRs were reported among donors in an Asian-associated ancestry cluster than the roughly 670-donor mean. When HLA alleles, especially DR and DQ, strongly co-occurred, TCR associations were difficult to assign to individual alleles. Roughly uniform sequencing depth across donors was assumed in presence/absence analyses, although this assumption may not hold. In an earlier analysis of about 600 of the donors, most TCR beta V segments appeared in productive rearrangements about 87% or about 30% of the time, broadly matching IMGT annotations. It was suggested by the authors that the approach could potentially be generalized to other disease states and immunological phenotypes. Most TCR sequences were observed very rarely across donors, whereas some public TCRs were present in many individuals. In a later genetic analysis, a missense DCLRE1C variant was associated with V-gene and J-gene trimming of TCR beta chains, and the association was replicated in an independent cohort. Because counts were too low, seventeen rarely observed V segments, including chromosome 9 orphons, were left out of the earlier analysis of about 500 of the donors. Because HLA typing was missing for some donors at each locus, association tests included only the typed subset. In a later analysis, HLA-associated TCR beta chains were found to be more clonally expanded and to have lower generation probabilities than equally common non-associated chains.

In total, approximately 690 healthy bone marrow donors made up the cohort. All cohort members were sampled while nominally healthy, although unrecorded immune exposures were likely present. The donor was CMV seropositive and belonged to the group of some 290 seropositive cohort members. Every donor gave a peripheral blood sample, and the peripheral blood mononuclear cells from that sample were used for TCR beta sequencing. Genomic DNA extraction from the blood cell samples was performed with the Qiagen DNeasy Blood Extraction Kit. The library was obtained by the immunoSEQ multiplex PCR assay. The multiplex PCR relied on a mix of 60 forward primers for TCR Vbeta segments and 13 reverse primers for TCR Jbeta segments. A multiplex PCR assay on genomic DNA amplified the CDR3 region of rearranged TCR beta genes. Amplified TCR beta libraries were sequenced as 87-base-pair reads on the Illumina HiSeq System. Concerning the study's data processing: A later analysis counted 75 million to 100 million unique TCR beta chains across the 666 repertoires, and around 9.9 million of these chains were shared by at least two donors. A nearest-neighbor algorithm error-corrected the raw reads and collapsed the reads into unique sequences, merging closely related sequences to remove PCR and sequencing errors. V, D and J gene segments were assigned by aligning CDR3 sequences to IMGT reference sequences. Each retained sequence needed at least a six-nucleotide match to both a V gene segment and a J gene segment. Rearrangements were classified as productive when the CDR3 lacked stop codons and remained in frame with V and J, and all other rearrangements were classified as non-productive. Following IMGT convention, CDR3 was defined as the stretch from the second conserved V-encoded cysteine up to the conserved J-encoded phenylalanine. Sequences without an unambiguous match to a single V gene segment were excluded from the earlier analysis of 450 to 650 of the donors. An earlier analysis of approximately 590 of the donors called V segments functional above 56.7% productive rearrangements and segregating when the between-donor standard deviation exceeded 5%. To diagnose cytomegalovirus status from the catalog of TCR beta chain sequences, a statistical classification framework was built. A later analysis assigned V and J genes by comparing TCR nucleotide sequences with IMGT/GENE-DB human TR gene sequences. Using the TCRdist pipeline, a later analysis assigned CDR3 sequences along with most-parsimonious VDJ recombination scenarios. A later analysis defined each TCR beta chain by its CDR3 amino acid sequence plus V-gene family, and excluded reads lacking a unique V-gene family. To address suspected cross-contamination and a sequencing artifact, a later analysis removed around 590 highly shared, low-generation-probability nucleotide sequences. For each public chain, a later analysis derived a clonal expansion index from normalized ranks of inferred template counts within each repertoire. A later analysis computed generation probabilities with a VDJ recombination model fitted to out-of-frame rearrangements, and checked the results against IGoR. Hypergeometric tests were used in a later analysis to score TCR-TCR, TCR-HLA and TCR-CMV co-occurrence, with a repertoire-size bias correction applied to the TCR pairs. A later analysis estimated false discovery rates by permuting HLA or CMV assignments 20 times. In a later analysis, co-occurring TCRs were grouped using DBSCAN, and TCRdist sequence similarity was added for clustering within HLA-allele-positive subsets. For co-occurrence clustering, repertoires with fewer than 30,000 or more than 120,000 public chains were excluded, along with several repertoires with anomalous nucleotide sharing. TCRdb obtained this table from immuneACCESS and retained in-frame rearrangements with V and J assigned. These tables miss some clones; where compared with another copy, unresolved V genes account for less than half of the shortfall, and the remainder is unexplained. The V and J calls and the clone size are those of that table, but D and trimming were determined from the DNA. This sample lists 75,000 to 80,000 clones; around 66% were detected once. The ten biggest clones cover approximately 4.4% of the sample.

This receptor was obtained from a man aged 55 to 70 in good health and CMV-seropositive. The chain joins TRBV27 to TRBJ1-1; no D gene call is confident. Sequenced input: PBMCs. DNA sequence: TGTGCCAGCACCGTCGGGGTCGGAGGACTGACTCAAGCTTTCTTT. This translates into CASTVGVGGLTQAFF.